A selection of T cell receptor beta chains follows, all from one sample in a study of blood T cells in healthy people across ages. TCRdb analysed the 5' RACE reads with MiXCR anew, one entry per CDR3 protein. Among 1,800,000 or so distinct CDR3 sequences listed, about two fifths were seen once. The sequenced sample was blood. The receptors come from a human donor in good health. Both conserved end residues are part of each CDR3. The D gene is left open where the match is weak. Clone size is stated in some rows and not others, as once, few, many or a class when expanded.

v_call: TRBV13; j_call: TRBJ2-5; clone_size: few; d_call: TRBD2; cdr3_nt: TGTGCCAGCAGCTTAAAGCGGGGGGGTGAAGAGACCCAGTACTTC; cdr3_aa: CASSLKRGGEETQYF
v_call: TRBV20-1; j_call: TRBJ1-2; clone_size: -; d_call: TRBD1; cdr3_nt: TGCAGTGCTAGAGGACTTACTCTCAGGGGGCGAGCTATCTATGGCTACACCTTC; cdr3_aa: CSARGLTLRGRAIYGYTF
v_call: TRBV6-2/TRBV6-3; j_call: TRBJ2-1; clone_size: -; d_call: TRBD2; cdr3_nt: TGTGCCAGCCTAGCGGGGGCCCTCTACAATGAGCAGTTCTTC; cdr3_aa: CASLAGALYNEQFF
v_call: TRBV7-3; j_call: TRBJ2-7; clone_size: -; d_call: -; cdr3_nt: TGTGCCAGCACCAACGGAGGGGGCGGAGGCTACGAGCAGTACTTC; cdr3_aa: CASTNGGGGGYEQYF
v_call: TRBV27; j_call: TRBJ1-6; clone_size: -; d_call: -; cdr3_nt: TGTGCCAGCAGTTTCGGAGGGATTGCCTCACCCCTCCACTTT; cdr3_aa: CASSFGGIASPLHF
v_call: TRBV3-1; j_call: TRBJ1-4; clone_size: few; d_call: -; cdr3_nt: TGTGCCAGCAGCCAAGGAAGCTCCCCAGAACTGTTTTTT; cdr3_aa: CASSQGSSPELFF
v_call: TRBV7-2; j_call: TRBJ1-4; clone_size: once; d_call: -; cdr3_nt: TGTGCCAGCAGCTTAGGCTGGCAGGGAAATGAAAAACTGTTTTTT; cdr3_aa: CASSLGWQGNEKLFF
v_call: TRBV20-1; j_call: TRBJ1-2; clone_size: -; d_call: -; cdr3_nt: TGCAGTGCTAGAGATCCTACGGGGCTAACCCGGGGGGATGGCTACACCTTC; cdr3_aa: CSARDPTGLTRGDGYTF
v_call: TRBV15; j_call: TRBJ2-1; clone_size: -; d_call: -; cdr3_nt: TGTGCCACCAGCATGGGTGCGGGGGCAGGGAATGAGCAGTTCTTC; cdr3_aa: CATSMGAGAGNEQFF
v_call: TRBV21-1; j_call: TRBJ2-3; clone_size: -; d_call: -; cdr3_nt: TGTGCCAGCAGCACCCCAGTGCCTACAGATACGCAGTATTTT; cdr3_aa: CASSTPVPTDTQYF
v_call: TRBV12-5; j_call: TRBJ2-3; clone_size: few; d_call: TRBD1; cdr3_nt: TGTGCTAGTGGTCCCTCCGGGACAGGCTTCACAGATACGCAGTATTTT; cdr3_aa: CASGPSGTGFTDTQYF